The 15 T cell receptor beta chains listed next were all sequenced from one sample in a study of blood T cell repertoires in COVID-19. Profiling relied on immunoSEQ multiplex PCR, and the TCRdb table lists in-frame clones only, not all of them. The data hold tens of thousands of clones, with about 85% observed a single time. The sample taken for sequencing was peripheral blood. Source of these receptors: a woman aged 60-75 years with active COVID-19.

V and J are TRBV5-1 and TRBJ1-1; D is ambiguous. V lost 0 bases and J lost 3, with 12 bases in between. The CDR3 loop spans 15 amino acids. From germline, CDR1 is SGHRS and CDR2 YFSETQ. The DNA for the CDR3 is TGCGCCAGCAGCTTGGATCTCGCGGTGGACACTGAAGCTTTCTTT. This encodes CASSLDLAVDTEAFF.

The CDR3 sequence: CASTSGTRAGETQYF. The CDR3 DNA is TGTGCCAGCACCTCGGGGACACGAGCTGGCGAGACCCAGTACTTC. This chain links TRBV28 with TRBJ2-5; tentatively, D is TRBD1 (6 bases). The CDR3 consists of 15 residues. Germline CDR1 reads MDHEN; CDR2 reads SYDVKM. V was pared by 7 bases and J by 5 bases, with 20 bases between. The variable domain in full, completed from reference TRBV28 and TRBJ2-5, reads DVKVTQSSRYLVKRTGEKVFLECVQDMDHENMFWYRQDPGLGLRLIYFSYDVKMKEKGDIPEGYSVSREKKERFSLILESASTNQTSMYLCASTSGTRAGETQYFGPGTRLLVL.

This chain links TRBV9 with TRBJ2-1, with D perhaps TRBD1 (5 bases). V lost 1 base and J lost 9, with 17 bases in between. This CDR3 comprises 15 residues. The germline V gene has CDR1 SGDLS and CDR2 YYNGEE. CDR3 in DNA: TGTGCCAGCAGCGTACGCAGGGAATTTTTCGGTGAGCAGTTCTTC. It yields the protein CASSVRREFFGEQFF.

The chain recombines TRBV3-1 (or the pseudogene TRBV3-2) with TRBJ2-7; D is perhaps TRBD1 (6 bases). Trimming stripped 2 bases from V and 0 bases from J, with 14 bases between. Germline-derived CDR1 and CDR2 are LGHDT and YNNKEL (reference sequence). There are 16 residues in the CDR3. The CDR3 loop reads CASSQTRRQASYEQYF. The CDR3 region has the DNA TGTGCCAGCAGCCAAACCCGAAGACAGGCCTCCTACGAGCAGTACTTC.

The V and J genes are TRBV5-1 and TRBJ2-2; TRBD2 might be the D (6 bases). The CDR3 length is 13 residues. The V gene's germline CDR1 is SGHRS and CDR2 YFSETQ. V was cut by 3 bases and J by 6 bases, with 9 bases left in between. The CDR3 coding sequence is TGCGCCAGCAGCTCGGAGGGACCCGGGGAGCTGTTTTTT. It codes for CASSSEGPGELFF. Looking up the rest from reference TRBV5-1 and TRBJ2-2 gives the full variable domain: KAGVTQTPRYLIKTRGQQVTLSCSPISGHRSVSWYQQTPGQGLQFLFEYFSETQRNKGNFPGRFSGRQFSNSRSEMNVSTLELGDSALYLCASSSEGPGELFFGEGSRLTVL.

This chain connects TRBV7-3 to TRBJ1-6; TRBD1 aligns across 7 bases. Trimming took 6 bases from V and 6 from J; bases not matched to a gene: 29. Germline-derived CDR1 and CDR2 are SGHTA and FQGTGA. CDR3 size: 22 residues. This CDR3 reads CASSQIWERGRGSSLGNSPLHF. The CDR3, as DNA: TGTGCCAGCAGTCAAATTTGGGAGAGAGGCAGGGGGTCTTCTCTAGGTAATTCACCCCTCCACTTT.

This clone has a single count. The J gene is TRBJ2-7, the V gene TRBV5-1; D might be TRBD1 (6 bases). The germline V gene encodes CDR1 SGHRS and CDR2 YFSETQ. The CDR3 is 14 amino acids. Between the trimmed V and J ends, which lost 5 bases and 2 bases, there was a span of 14 bases. CDR3 nucleotide sequence: TGCGCCAGCAGAACCGGGACAAGACCCTACGAGCAGTACTTC. Residues: CASRTGTRPYEQYF.

The chain links TRBV7-2 to TRBJ2-2; 7 bases fit TRBD2. The CDR3 spans 15 residues. The V segment lost 4 bases and the J segment 0 bases; nucleotides outside the gene matches: 2. Germline lookup yields CDR1 SGHTA and CDR2 FQGNSA. Written as DNA, the CDR3 is TGTGCCAGCAGCTCGCGGGGGTCGAACACCGGGGAGCTGTTTTTT. Encoded protein: CASSSRGSNTGELFF.

The chain is built from TRBV6-5 and TRBJ1-2; TRBD1 matches at 7 bases. This CDR3 region has 14 residues. In germline, CDR1 is MNHEY, CDR2 SVGAGI. V was clipped by 5 bases and J by 4 bases; unmatched bases: 7. The CDR3 coding sequence is TGTGCCAGCAGTCCTCTACAGGGGAGCTATGGCTACACCTTC. Translating gives CASSPLQGSYGYTF.

J is TRBJ1-5 and V is TRBV24-1; the D gene is possibly TRBD1 (6 bases). CDR3 size: 15 residues. Trimming shortened V by 4 bases and J by 3 bases, and 12 bases separated the two germline ends. The germline V gene encodes CDR1 KGHDR and CDR2 SFDVKD. CDR3 sequence (DNA): TGTGCCACCAGTGAGACAGGCGCCCCCAATCAGCCCCAGCATTTT. It is translated as CATSETGAPNQPQHF.

The CDR3 DNA is TGTGCCAGCTCACCCGGGAGACAAGAGACCCAGTACTTC. This sequence encodes CASSPGRQETQYF. V usage is TRBV18 and J usage is TRBJ2-5, with D possibly matching TRBD2 (6 bases). Germline lookup yields CDR1 KGHSH and CDR2 LQKENI. This CDR3 comprises 13 residues. The ends were cut back, 3 bases at V and 2 bases at J, with 7 bases in the middle. The variable domain in full, with the rest retrieved from reference TRBV18 and TRBJ2-5, is NAGVMQNPRHLVRRRGQEARLRCSPMKGHSHVYWYRQLPEEGLKFMVYLQKENIIDESGMPKERFSAEFPKEGPSILRIQQVVRGDSAAYFCASSPGRQETQYFGPGTRLLVL.

The chain is built from TRBV7-3 and TRBJ2-6; 7 positions agree with TRBD1. V lost 2 bases to trimming and J lost 0 bases; unmatched junction nucleotides: 19. Germline values: CDR1 SGHTA, CDR2 FQGTGA. The CDR3 length is 22 residues. CDR3 nucleotides: TGTGCCAGCAGCTTATCTGATTTGCGTTTCGGGACAGTGAACTCTGGGGCCAACGTCCTGACTTTC. This translates into CASSLSDLRFGTVNSGANVLTF.

The J gene is TRBJ2-1, the V gene TRBV18; 11 bases are a match to TRBD2. This CDR3 comprises 15 residues. V was clipped by 5 bases and J by 6 bases; unmatched bases: 6. The germline V gene has CDR1 KGHSH and CDR2 LQKENI. CDR3 in DNA: TGTGCCAGCTCAGGGTCAGGGACTAGCGGCAATGAGCAGTTCTTC. Its translation: CASSGSGTSGNEQFF.

The V call is TRBV28, the J call TRBJ2-7, with D perhaps TRBD2 (6 bases). V lost 5 bases and J lost 0, with 17 bases in between. Per germline, CDR1 MDHEN and CDR2 SYDVKM. The CDR3 has 16 amino acids. The CDR3 sequence is CASSTLRASVSYEQYF. DNA of the CDR3: TGTGCCAGCAGTACACTACGGGCTAGCGTCTCCTACGAGCAGTACTTC.

This chain connects TRBV9 to TRBJ2-5; possible D gene TRBD2, 7 bases. Germline V gives CDR1 SGDLS, CDR2 YYNGEE. There are 14 residues in the CDR3. The V end was cut by 0 bases, the J end by 5 bases, with 11 bases between. The CDR3 loop reads CASSVGGGPETQYF. The CDR3 DNA follows: TGTGCCAGCAGCGTAGGGGGGGGCCCGGAGACCCAGTACTTC.